The entry that follows covers one TCR beta chain sequence. Germline values: CDR1 MGHRA, CDR2 YSYEKL. V dropped 7 bases and J dropped 5; count of bases not matched to a gene: 7. The CDR3 runs 14 residues. Profiling relied on immunoSEQ multiplex PCR, and the TCRdb table lists in-frame clones only, not all of them. Among approximately 100,000 clones listed, roughly 76% were seen once. These data come from a study of blood T cell repertoires in COVID-19. The sequencing input was peripheral blood. This sequence originates from a human donor in a cohort sampled during active COVID-19. The gene calls are TRBV4-1 and TRBJ2-1; 8 nucleotides line up with TRBD2. The CDR3 bases are TGCGCCAGCACCCTCGGACTAGCAGACAATGAGCAGTTCTTC. Protein sequence: CASTLGLADNEQFF.